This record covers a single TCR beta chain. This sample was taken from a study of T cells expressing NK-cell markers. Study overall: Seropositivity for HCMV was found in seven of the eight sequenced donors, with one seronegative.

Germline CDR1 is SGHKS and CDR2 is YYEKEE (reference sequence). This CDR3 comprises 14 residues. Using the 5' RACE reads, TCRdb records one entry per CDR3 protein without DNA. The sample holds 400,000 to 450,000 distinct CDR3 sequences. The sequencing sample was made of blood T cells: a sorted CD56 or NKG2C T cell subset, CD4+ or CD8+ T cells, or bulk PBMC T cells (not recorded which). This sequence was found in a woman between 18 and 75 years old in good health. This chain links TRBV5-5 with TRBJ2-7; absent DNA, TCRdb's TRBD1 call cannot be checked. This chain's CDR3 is CASSGGTGGDEQYF.